This T cell receptor (beta chain) was identified during a study of T-cell memory formation after mild COVID-19. Broader study findings: Among CD4+ contracting clones, most were CM and EM, and CD8+ ones EMRA.

Germline V gene lookup returns CDR1 SGHAT and CDR2 FQNNGV. This CDR3 is 12 amino acids long. Trimming cost V 6 bases and J 8 bases, with 13 bases left between them. About this clonotype: Its specificity is not known.

TCRdb re-called the 5' RACE reads with MiXCR, one entry per CDR3 protein. The sample lists around 50,000 distinct CDR3 sequences, 25% to 30% seen once, with about two fifths in the top ten. This clonotype originated in a man aged 18 to 35 who had mild COVID-19 (a few samples of this study predate the infection). Cell type and time point are not known. V usage is TRBV11-2 and J usage is TRBJ1-1; D remains ambiguous. What was sequenced was PBMCs or a T cell subset sorted from them (not recorded which). The CDR3 here is CASRPPGREAFF. The CDR3, as DNA: TGTGCCAGCAGGCCCCCCGGTCGAGAAGCTTTCTTT.